This TCR beta chain emerged from a study of tumor and adjacent non-tumor tissue in lung cancer. Study-wide background: There were some 12 adenocarcinoma, a couple of squamous cell carcinoma and 1 small cell lung cancer cases. Stage I to III disease affected 9 to 10 men and a handful of women aged roughly 30 to 80. Regarding the study as a whole: Tumor repertoires had a smaller top 100 clone share than normal lung. Tumor tissue had significantly higher TCR diversity than normal lung.

A modified ARM-PCR protocol with three rounds of nested PCR amplified TCRbeta. TCRdb re-analysed the multiplex PCR reads in MiXCR, keeping a single row per CDR3 protein. The profile shows 89,000 or so distinct CDR3 sequences, around three fifths of them singletons. RNA was extracted from bulk tissue without any cell sorting. This clonotype was recorded many times. Its antigen is as yet unknown. Germline V gene data show CDR1 as MNHEY and CDR2 as SVGAGI. The V end lost 2 bases, the J end lost 8 bases, and 13 bases lay between the germline ends. This CDR3 region has 15 residues. Sequencing was performed on lung tumor tissue. The chain couples TRBV6-5 to TRBJ1-6; D remains unclear. This receptor was taken from a man in his sixties or seventies with non-small cell lung cancer. This chain's CDR3 is CASSYTGSVDSPLHF. CDR3 nucleotides: TGTGCCAGCAGTTACACGGGCAGCGTGGATTCACCCCTCCACTTT.